This T cell receptor (beta chain) was recovered during a study of T cells after yellow fever vaccination. TCRdb processed the 5' RACE reads anew with MiXCR; each CDR3 protein has one entry. The sample carries hundreds of thousands of distinct CDR3 sequences, around a sixth recorded once. Between the trimmed V and J ends, which lost 1 base and 6 bases, there was a span of 10 bases. The CDR3 has 14 residues. CDR1 is LGHDT and CDR2 is YNNKEL in the germline V gene (reference sequence). This clonotype showed up just a few times. The sequence came from a man aged 18 to 30 who received the YFV17D yellow fever vaccine. The source material was PBMCs, sampled before the yellow fever booster vaccination. V and J are TRBV3-1 and TRBJ1-5; D gene unclear. CDR3 region: CASSQAIVGQPQHF. For the CDR3, the DNA is TGTGCCAGCAGCCAAGCGATCGTGGGTCAGCCCCAGCATTTT.